The 5 T cell receptor beta chains reported below all come from one sample, sequenced in a study of CXCR3-negative and CXCR3-positive naive CD8 T cells. UMI-labeled 5' RACE yielded the TRB cDNA libraries. TCRdb re-called the 5' RACE reads; every CDR3 protein appears as one record, without DNA. The sample has over 100,000 distinct CDR3 sequences. The specimen was naive CXCR3- CD8+ T cells from blood. The subset here: CD45RO-CCR7+CD27+CD95- naive CD8+ T cells lacking CXCR3 (TNR3-). These receptors came from a human donor in good health. Some clones in this sample may be carry-over from other donors' samples.

V is TRBV7-6 and J is TRBJ2-7; there is no DNA to check the TCRdb D call of TRBD2. This CDR3 contains 15 residues. Germline loops: CDR1 SGHVS, CDR2 FNYEAQ. The CDR3 region is CASSLPSGSSHEQYF.

The chain couples TRBV9 to TRBJ2-1; TCRdb lists TRBD1, though no DNA is available to test this call. Per germline, CDR1 SGDLS and CDR2 YYNGEE. CDR3 length: 15 amino acids. The chain's CDR3 is CASSQGHSGNNEQFF. Full variable domain (outside the CDR3, taken from reference TRBV9 and TRBJ2-1): DSGVTQTPKHLITATGQRVTLRCSPRSGDLSVYWYQQSLDQGLQFLIQYYNGEERAKGNILERFSAQQFPDLHSELNLSSLELGDSALYFCASSQGHSGNNEQFFGPGTRLTVL.

The V and J genes are TRBV29-1 and TRBJ1-2. The CDR3 loop spans 11 amino acids. The germline CDR1 and CDR2 sequences are SQVTM and ANQGSEA. This CDR3 is CSVDREYGYTF.

The V and J genes are TRBV12-3 or TRBV12-4 and TRBJ2-7; TCRdb lists TRBD1, though no DNA is available to test this call. The CDR3 runs 14 residues. CDR3: CASSSTLRAHEQYF.

The chain employs TRBV11-2 and TRBJ2-7. Germline V gene sequence: CDR1 SGHAT, CDR2 FQNNGV. This CDR3 contains 15 residues. CDR3 region: CASSLAAGVLYEQYF.